The 21 T cell receptor beta chains below all came from one sample that was sequenced in a study of OX40 agonist ivuxolimab in advanced cancers. Generated by immunoSEQ multiplex PCR, the TCRdb table keeps only in-frame clones and is missing some. The table includes some 83,000 clones, around 84% detected once. The sample in question was CD4+ or CD8+ T cells sorted from blood, obtained in a trial of the OX40 agonist ivuxolimab. The receptors stem from an adult with an advanced solid tumor such as melanoma, head and neck, liver or kidney cancer.

The V and J genes are TRBV7-2 and TRBJ2-1, with 7 bases lining up with TRBD2. CDR1 and CDR2 (germline): SGHTA, FQGNSA. The CDR3 runs to 15 residues. The ends lost 4 bases at V and 0 bases at J; junction bases unmatched: 3. The chain's CDR3 is CASSSGGSSYNEQFF. The CDR3 nucleotides are TGTGCCAGCAGCTCCGGGGGGAGCTCCTACAATGAGCAGTTCTTC.

The CDR3 spells CASTNRVRSYNEQFF. In DNA, the CDR3 is TGTGCCAGCACCAACAGGGTCCGCTCCTACAATGAGCAGTTCTTC. V is TRBV2 and J is TRBJ2-1; the D gene is possibly TRBD1 (6 bases). The germline V gene has CDR1 SNHLY and CDR2 FYNNEI. V lost 7 bases to trimming and J lost 0 bases, with 13 bases between them. CDR3 length: 15 residues.

This clone was detected only once. The chain joins TRBV2 to TRBJ2-7; 7 bases are shared with TRBD1. The CDR3 totals 15 residues. Trimming took 1 base from V and 1 from J; bases not matched to a gene: 4. In germline, CDR1 is SNHLY, CDR2 FYNNEI. CDR3 sequence (DNA): TGTGCCAGCAGTGAAGAGGGGGCTGGATCCTACGAGCAGTACTTC. Its protein is CASSEEGAGSYEQYF. The whole variable domain, filled in from reference TRBV2 and TRBJ2-7, reads EPEVTQTPSHQVTQMGQEVILRCVPISNHLYFYWYRQILGQKVEFLVSFYNNEISEKSEIFDDQFSVERPDGSNFTLKIRSTKLEDSAMYFCASSEEGAGSYEQYFGPGTRLTVT.

The chain recombines TRBV10-3 with TRBJ2-1, with no clear D. Germline CDR1 is ENHRY and CDR2 is SYGVKD. The CDR3 is made up of 14 amino acids. V lost 3 bases, J lost 6 bases, and 12 bases lay in between. CDR3 DNA: TGTGCCATCAGTGATTCAACAGCCTCCAATGAGCAGTTCTTC. Protein sequence: CAISDSTASNEQFF.

V and J are TRBV27 and TRBJ1-1, with D unclear. V shed 2 bases and J shed 4 bases, with 11 bases lying between them. The CDR3 loop spans 14 amino acids. CDR1 and CDR2 (germline): MNHEY, SMNVEV (reference sequence). The CDR3 reads CASSLLRLGTEAFF. CDR3 in DNA: TGTGCCAGCAGTTTACTTAGGTTGGGCACTGAAGCTTTCTTT.

The chain has TRBV6-1 and TRBJ1-1; no clear D. V was pared by 3 bases and J by 2 bases, with 13 bases between. Looked up from germline, CDR1 is MNHNS and CDR2 is SASEGT. The CDR3 runs to 15 residues. The CDR3 coding sequence is TGTGCCAGCAGTGAGGGGAGGGTTGTAAACACTGAAGCTTTCTTT. Protein: CASSEGRVVNTEAFF.

The rearrangement joins TRBV14 to TRBJ1-2; D ambiguous. From germline, CDR1 is SGHDN and CDR2 FVKESK. This CDR3 has 12 residues. Trimming removed 2 bases from V and 2 bases from J, with 3 bases in between. CDR3 DNA: TGTGCCAGCAGCCAACGCAACTATGGCTACACCTTC. Amino acid sequence: CASSQRNYGYTF.

This chain joins TRBV5-1 and TRBJ2-3; D ambiguous. The CDR3 runs to 17 residues. Looked up from germline, CDR1 is SGHRS and CDR2 is YFSETQ. The V end was cut by 5 bases, the J end by 0 bases, with 19 bases between. The CDR3 reads CASRVGRGRSSTDTQYF. In DNA, the CDR3 is TGCGCCAGCAGGGTTGGTCGTGGCAGATCTAGCACAGATACGCAGTATTTT.

The rearrangement joins TRBV6-5 to TRBJ2-1; D could derive from TRBD1 or TRBD2 (5 bases each). The CDR3 covers 15 residues. V was shortened by 7 bases and J by 5 bases, with 18 bases between the two germline ends. In germline, CDR1 is MNHEY, CDR2 SVGAGI. CDR3: CASNPRDPRDNEQFF. DNA of the CDR3: TGTGCCAGCAACCCCCGGGACCCACGGGACAATGAGCAGTTCTTC.

The chain recombines TRBV14 with TRBJ1-1, with D perhaps matching TRBD1 (5 bases). CDR1 and CDR2 from the germline V gene are SGHDN and FVKESK. The CDR3 spans 13 residues. The V end was cut by 4 bases, the J end by 4 bases, with 10 bases between. The CDR3 coding sequence is TGTGCCAGCAGCCCGCGGGGGGGCACTGAAGCTTTCTTT. It encodes CASSPRGGTEAFF.

This chain links TRBV5-4 with TRBJ1-2; 8 bases are a match to TRBD1. The germline CDR1 and CDR2 sequences are SGHNT and YYREEE (reference sequence). This CDR3 region has 14 residues. The V gene end was trimmed by 6 bases and the J gene end by 4 bases; junction bases not matched to a gene: 8. Written as DNA, the CDR3 is TGTGCCAGCACCGTGACAGGGGAACTCTATGGCTACACCTTC. This codes for CASTVTGELYGYTF.

The V gene is TRBV11-2, the J gene TRBJ1-1; 10 nucleotides align to TRBD1. V lost 5 bases and J lost 3; bases outside the gene matches: 3. Germline CDR1 and CDR2: SGHAT and FQNNGV. The CDR3 is made up of 14 amino acids. In DNA, the CDR3 is TGTGCCAGCAGCAAGGGACAGGGGTACACTGAAGCTTTCTTT. It yields the protein CASSKGQGYTEAFF.

The rearrangement joins TRBV6-5 to TRBJ1-5; D might be TRBD1 (6 bases). The CDR3 loop spans 12 amino acids. Germline V CDR1 and CDR2: MNHEY, SVGAGI. V was trimmed by 0 bases and J by 9 bases, leaving 6 bases between them. In DNA form, the CDR3 reads TGTGCCAGCAGTTACTCGACAGGGCCCCAGCATTTT. Translated: CASSYSTGPQHF.

This chain links TRBV20-1 with TRBJ1-3; D not certain. The germline V gene has CDR1 DFQATT and CDR2 SNEGSKA (reference sequence). V shed 7 bases and J shed 3 bases, with 7 bases lying between them. The length of the CDR3 is 11 residues. The CDR3 sequence: CSVTGGNTIYF. The CDR3 region has the DNA TGCAGTGTCACGGGTGGAAACACCATATATTTT.

The chain is built from TRBV30 and TRBJ1-1; TRBD1 aligns across 8 bases. Trimming cost V 1 base and J 5 bases; bases outside gene matches: 6. The CDR3 contains 14 residues. Germline-derived CDR1 and CDR2 are GTSNPN and SVGIG (reference sequence). CDR3 sequence reads: CAWSGQGLGTEAFF. For the CDR3, the DNA is TGTGCCTGGAGTGGACAGGGGCTAGGGACTGAAGCTTTCTTT.

This clone was seen more than once but under ten times. The chain recombines TRBV14 with TRBJ1-3; possible D gene TRBD1, 5 bases. The V end lost 6 bases, the J end lost 4 bases, and 16 bases lay between the germline ends. This CDR3 contains 15 residues. Germline CDR1 is SGHDN and CDR2 is FVKESK. CDR3 protein: CASSPGSSAGNTIYF. The CDR3 bases are TGTGCCAGCAGTCCAGGGAGTTCCGCAGGAAACACCATATATTTT.

On this clone: Other DNA sequences in the sample encode the same CDR3. This chain links TRBV9 with TRBJ2-5, with no clear D. V gave up 0 bases and J gave up 3 bases, with 6 bases separating them. Germline V gives CDR1 SGDLS, CDR2 YYNGEE. CDR3 length equals 13 residues. This CDR3 is CASSVGAEETQYF. The CDR3 DNA sequence: TGTGCCAGCAGCGTAGGGGCAGAAGAGACCCAGTACTTC.

The chain has TRBV10-1 and TRBJ1-4; perhaps TRBD1 as D (5 bases). This CDR3 is built from 14 residues. The germline V gene has CDR1 WNHNN and CDR2 SYGVQD (reference sequence). The ends were cut back, 4 bases at V and 0 bases at J, with 6 bases in the middle. The CDR3 region has the DNA TGCGCCAGCAGTGGAGGGGCAACTAATGAAAAACTGTTTTTT. It translates to CASSGGATNEKLFF.

Note on this clone: This same CDR3 is encoded by further DNA sequences in the sample. The chain recombines TRBV19 with TRBJ1-1, with D hard to call. The CDR3 is 13 residues long. Trimming removed 5 bases at V and 0 bases at J, with 7 bases between. Germline loops: CDR1 LNHDA, CDR2 SQIVND (reference sequence). The CDR3 coding sequence is TGTGCCAGTAGTTCTGCAATGAACACTGAAGCTTTCTTT. It specifies CASSSAMNTEAFF.

This chain connects TRBV19 to TRBJ1-2; weak D call: TRBD1 (6 bases). V was clipped by 3 bases and J by 6 bases, with 11 bases between them. This CDR3 is built from 13 residues. Germline assignment: CDR1 LNHDA and CDR2 SQIVND (reference sequence). CDR3 in amino acids: CASSIGGGHGYTF. DNA of the CDR3: TGTGCCAGTAGTATTGGAGGGGGTCATGGCTACACCTTC.

The chain links TRBV11-2 to TRBJ2-7, with D perhaps matching TRBD2 (6 bases). The V end lost 2 bases, the J end lost 3 bases, and 11 bases lay between the germline ends. The germline gives CDR1 SGHAT, CDR2 FQNNGV. CDR3 size: 14 residues. The CDR3 bases are TGTGCCAGCAGCTTAACGCCGGGGGTCTACGAGCAGTACTTC. As protein: CASSLTPGVYEQYF.